These 21 T cell receptor beta chains were sequenced from one sample in a study of sequential checkpoint blockade in melanoma. The treatment here: randomized to nivolumab then ipilimumab (arm A) or the reverse (arm B). Clones were read by immunoSEQ multiplex PCR, and TCRdb kept only the in-frame ones, dropping some. The sample has approximately 4,900 clones; around 34% are singletons. Sample: tumor tissue (inferred from file names), taken from a patient given nivolumab and ipilimumab in sequence. These receptor sequences come from a human donor with melanoma.

V is TRBV9 and J is TRBJ2-7, with 10 bases fitting TRBD2. This CDR3 contains 15 residues. The V gene end was trimmed by 2 bases and the J gene end by 0 bases; junction bases not matched to a gene: 2. Germline-derived CDR1 and CDR2 are SGDLS and YYNGEE. CDR3 residues: CASSVSGGSSYEQYF. DNA of the CDR3: TGTGCCAGCAGCGTTAGCGGGGGGTCCTCCTACGAGCAGTACTTC.

The chain recombines TRBV30 with TRBJ1-5; D is ambiguous. V dropped 0 bases and J dropped 4 bases, with 13 bases sitting between them. Germline CDR1 GTSNPN, CDR2 SVGIG (reference sequence). The CDR3 spans 15 residues. In nucleotides, the CDR3 is TGTGCCTGGAGTGTCGGATCGGACCCTAATCAGCCCCAGCATTTT. Its protein is CAWSVGSDPNQPQHF.

The chain links TRBV4-1 to TRBJ1-2; no clear D. V gave up 0 bases and J gave up 2 bases, with 7 bases separating them. Germline lookup yields CDR1 MGHRA and CDR2 YSYEKL. The CDR3 is 14 amino acids. The CDR3 DNA is TGCGCCAGCAGCCAAGATGGAGGGAACTATGGCTACACCTTC. It specifies CASSQDGGNYGYTF.

V usage is TRBV2 and J usage is TRBJ2-1, with 13 nucleotides matching TRBD2. V gave up 6 bases and J gave up 9 bases; unmatched junction bases: 8. Germline values: CDR1 SNHLY, CDR2 FYNNEI. This CDR3 region has 15 residues. CDR3 amino acids: CASRPTSGGAGEQFF. CDR3 DNA: TGTGCCAGCAGACCTACTAGCGGGGGGGCAGGTGAGCAGTTCTTC.

This clone was detected only a few times. The CDR3 DNA reads as TGTGCCAGCAGTCACAACAGGGGCGCGGAGCCCCAGCATTTT. Protein sequence: CASSHNRGAEPQHF. The chain couples TRBV6-8 to TRBJ1-5; 7 bases map to TRBD1. Germline V gene lookup returns CDR1 MNHGY and CDR2 SAAAGT. J gave up 8 bases and V 5 bases, and 9 bases lay outside the gene matches. This CDR3 has 14 amino acids.

By frequency in the sample, this clone is medium-sized (0.01 to 0.1%). The CDR3 nucleotides are TGTGCCAGCAGCCTGGGGGGAGGGCTGGATACGCAGTATTTT. As protein: CASSLGGGLDTQYF. This chain connects TRBV11-3 to TRBJ2-3; the match to TRBD2 covers 7 bases. This CDR3 is 14 amino acids long. Looked up from germline, CDR1 is SGHNT and CDR2 is YENEEA. Trimming took 5 bases from V and 6 from J; bases not matched to a gene: 8. Together with reference TRBV11-3 and TRBJ2-3, the CDR3 gives the full variable domain: EAGVVQSPRYKIIEKKQPVAFWCNPISGHNTLYWYLQNLGQGPELLIRYENEEAVDDSQLPKDRFSAERLKGVDSTLKIQPAELGDSAVYLCASSLGGGLDTQYFGPGTRLTVL.

This rearrangement joins TRBV6-8 to TRBJ2-3; D not certain. Germline loops: CDR1 MNHGY, CDR2 SAAAGT. The CDR3 extends over 14 amino acids. V lost 6 bases, J lost 2 bases, and 12 bases lay in between. CDR3 protein: CASSPPDITDTQYF. DNA of the CDR3: TGTGCCAGCAGCCCTCCAGATATCACAGATACGCAGTATTTT.

This CDR3 is CASSLPGLRSEQFF. CDR3 DNA: TGTGCCAGCTCACTTCCGGGACTGAGGAGTGAGCAGTTCTTC. The chain has TRBV18 and TRBJ2-1; possibly TRBD2 for D (6 bases). Germline V gives CDR1 KGHSH, CDR2 LQKENI. Trimming removed 4 bases at V and 9 bases at J, with 16 bases between. This CDR3 has 14 residues.

In its sample, this clone was seen a few times. The rearrangement links TRBV6-8 to TRBJ2-5; perhaps TRBD2 as D (7 bases). Trimming shortened V by 2 bases and J by 3 bases, and 13 bases separated the two germline ends. The germline gives CDR1 MNHGY, CDR2 SAAAGT. The CDR3 is made up of 15 amino acids. CDR3 loop: CASSYGGGRKETQYF. CDR3 DNA sequence: TGTGCCAGCAGTTACGGCGGGGGCCGGAAAGAGACCCAGTACTTC.

The V call is TRBV6-8, the J call TRBJ1-2; D remains unclear. The CDR3 has 13 residues. Trimming shortened V by 5 bases and J by 3 bases, and 10 bases separated the two germline ends. The V gene's germline CDR1 is MNHGY and CDR2 SAAAGT. CDR3 in amino acids: CASSEFIHYGYTF. The CDR3 DNA is TGTGCCAGCAGTGAGTTTATCCACTATGGCTACACCTTC.

V gene TRBV5-1 combines with J gene TRBJ2-7; 9 bases match TRBD1. This CDR3 has 14 residues. Germline V gene data show CDR1 as SGHRS and CDR2 as YFSETQ. V lost 0 bases and J lost 2; bases outside the gene matches: 0. The CDR3 DNA is TGCGCCAGCAGCTTGGGACAGGGGGCCTACGAGCAGTACTTC. Protein sequence: CASSLGQGAYEQYF. Combining the CDR3 with reference TRBV5-1 and TRBJ2-7 gives the whole variable domain KAGVTQTPRYLIKTRGQQVTLSCSPISGHRSVSWYQQTPGQGLQFLFEYFSETQRNKGNFPGRFSGRQFSNSRSEMNVSTLELGDSALYLCASSLGQGAYEQYFGPGTRLTVT.

A few counts support this clone. The chain has TRBV7-7 and TRBJ2-1; perhaps TRBD1 as D (6 bases). The germline V gene encodes CDR1 SSHAT and CDR2 FNYEAQ (reference sequence). This CDR3 region has 16 residues. The ends were cut back, 5 bases at V and 0 bases at J, with 14 bases in the middle. CDR3 bases: TGTGCCAGCAGCCCCAGACAGGCTGGCTCCTACAATGAGCAGTTCTTC. Translating gives CASSPRQAGSYNEQFF.

The chain is built from TRBV12-5 and TRBJ1-1, with TRBD1 as a possible D gene (5 bases). V lost 7 bases and J lost 1, with 13 bases in between. The length of the CDR3 is 14 residues. Germline CDR1 LGHNT, CDR2 FRNRAP. As DNA, the CDR3 is TGTGCTAGTGCCTCGGGGGGAACGAACACTGAAGCTTTCTTT. This encodes CASASGGTNTEAFF. Complete variable domain (other parts from reference TRBV12-5 and TRBJ1-1): DARVTQTPRHKVTEMGQEVTMRCQPILGHNTVFWYRQTMMQGLELLAYFRNRAPLDDSGMPKDRFSAEMPDATLATLKIQPSEPRDSAVYFCASASGGTNTEAFFGQGTRLTVV.

The chain links TRBV19 to TRBJ2-7; the match to TRBD2 covers 8 bases. CDR3 length: 14 residues. Looked up from germline, CDR1 is LNHDA and CDR2 is SQIVND (reference sequence). With 5 bases clipped from V and 4 bases from J, the junction kept 7 bases outside the gene matches. CDR3 loop: CASSVSAGGYEQYF. The CDR3 DNA sequence: TGTGCCAGTAGTGTCTCCGCGGGGGGTTACGAGCAGTACTTC.

V usage is TRBV6-8 and J usage is TRBJ1-6, with D possibly being TRBD1 (5 bases). Trimming pared 5 bases from V and 4 bases from J, leaving 15 bases between. The CDR3 is made up of 16 amino acids. Germline V gene data show CDR1 as MNHGY and CDR2 as SAAAGT. The DNA for the CDR3 is TGTGCCAGCAGTCAGCAGGGAGGTTGGTATAATTCACCCCTCCACTTT. This gives the protein CASSQQGGWYNSPLHF.

The chain links TRBV19 to TRBJ2-7, with D possibly being TRBD2 (5 bases). Germline assignment: CDR1 LNHDA and CDR2 SQIVND (reference sequence). The CDR3 loop spans 15 amino acids. The V end lost 3 bases, the J end lost 6 bases, and 18 bases lay between the germline ends. For the CDR3, the DNA is TGTGCCAGTAGTATTGGATCGGGCGGGTTGGGCGAGCAGTACTTC. Encoded protein: CASSIGSGGLGEQYF.

The chain links TRBV10-3 to TRBJ2-2; weak D call: TRBD1 (5 bases). The CDR3 consists of 15 residues. V lost 2 bases to trimming and J lost 4 bases, with 11 bases between them. Germline CDR1 is ENHRY and CDR2 is SYGVKD. CDR3 protein: CAISEGRVATGELFF. CDR3 bases: TGTGCCATCAGTGAGGGCAGGGTTGCCACCGGGGAGCTGTTTTTT.

This chain uses TRBV30 with TRBJ1-6; 9 bases align to TRBD1. Per the germline V gene, CDR1 is GTSNPN and CDR2 is SVGIG (reference sequence). This CDR3 contains 16 residues. V trimming: 0 bases; J trimming: 7 bases; junction bases outside the gene matches: 7. The CDR3 sequence is CAWSVLTGQGNSPLHF. The CDR3 region has the DNA TGTGCCTGGAGTGTCCTCACAGGACAGGGGAATTCACCCCTCCACTTT.

This clone was counted a single time. This chain uses TRBV25-1 with TRBJ1-2; no definite D call. V gave up 1 base and J gave up 6 bases, with 6 bases separating them. CDR1 and CDR2 (germline): MGHDK, SYGVNS. This CDR3 has 12 amino acids. In nucleotides, the CDR3 is TGTGCCAGCAGTGAATCCGGGGATGGCTACACCTTC. The encoded protein is CASSESGDGYTF.

The rearrangement links TRBV6-8 to TRBJ2-3, with TRBD2 matching over 8 bases. J gave up 0 bases and V 7 bases, and 9 bases lay outside the gene matches. The germline gives CDR1 MNHGY, CDR2 SAAAGT. This CDR3 has 16 amino acids. The DNA of the CDR3 is TGTGCCAGCAACAGCGGGGGTTCCCCTAGCACAGATACGCAGTATTTT. It codes for CASNSGGSPSTDTQYF.

This chain links TRBV14 with TRBJ1-1; D is unresolved. The germline V gene encodes CDR1 SGHDN and CDR2 FVKESK. This CDR3 is built from 16 residues. The V and J ends lost 1 base and 3 bases respectively, with 15 bases between them. CDR3 nucleotides: TGTGCCAGCAGCCAAGTTGGACTGCCTGGACACACTGAAGCTTTCTTT. Encoded protein: CASSQVGLPGHTEAFF.